Below are 21 T cell receptor beta chains sequenced from a single sample in a study of cytomegalovirus exposure and HLA in healthy donors. The PCR ran on 60 Vbeta and 13 Jbeta primers. Produced via immunoSEQ multiplex PCR; TCRdb's table is partial and in-frame only. This table has 190,000 or so clones, less than 85% appearing once. Specimen: PBMCs. The receptor set was obtained from a boy aged 10-17 years in good health and CMV-seronegative.

The rearrangement uses TRBV11-3 and TRBJ2-5; weak D call: TRBD1 (6 bases). V lost 5 bases and J 1 base, leaving 11 bases between the germline ends. The CDR3 has 14 residues. Germline V gene sequence: CDR1 SGHNT, CDR2 YENEEA. CDR3 nucleotides: TGTGCCAGCAGCGTCATACAGGGCCAAGAGACCCAGTACTTC. Translation: CASSVIQGQETQYF.

The CDR3 sequence is CASLPHAGLAGVLNTGELFF. The CDR3 nucleotides read TGTGCCAGTCTCCCCCACGCCGGACTAGCGGGGGTCCTAAACACCGGGGAGCTGTTTTTT. The gene calls are TRBV19 and TRBJ2-2; 13 positions match TRBD2. CDR3 length: 20 residues. Germline V gene lookup returns CDR1 LNHDA and CDR2 SQIVND (reference sequence). With V trimmed by 8 bases and J by 2 bases, 17 bases remained unmatched.

This clone has just a few counts. This rearrangement joins TRBV7-9 to TRBJ2-7; 10 bases fit TRBD1. V lost 5 bases, J lost 2 bases, and 9 bases stayed unmatched. This CDR3 region has 16 residues. Germline loops: CDR1 SEHNR, CDR2 FQNEAQ (reference sequence). For the CDR3, the DNA is TGTGCCAGCAGCGTTGGGACCGGGACAGGGGCCTACGAGCAGTACTTC. This sequence encodes CASSVGTGTGAYEQYF.

The V call is TRBV7-9, the J call TRBJ1-1; TRBD1 aligns across 9 bases. Trimming took 6 bases from V and 8 from J; bases not matched to a gene: 4. Germline CDR1 is SEHNR and CDR2 is FQNEAQ (reference sequence). CDR3 length: 12 residues. CDR3 DNA sequence: TGTGCCAGCAGTCGGACAGGGGCAGAAGCTTTCTTT. It translates to CASSRTGAEAFF. The whole variable domain, remainder taken from reference TRBV7-9 and TRBJ1-1, is DTGVSQNPRHKITKRGQNVTFRCDPISEHNRLYWYRQTLGQGPEFLTYFQNEAQLEKSRLLSDRFSAERPKGSFSTLEIQRTEQGDSAMYLCASSRTGAEAFFGQGTRLTVV.

The rearrangement joins TRBV30 to TRBJ1-2; D uncertain. The V and J ends lost 0 bases and 3 bases respectively, with 8 bases between them. CDR1 and CDR2 (germline): GTSNPN, SVGIG (reference sequence). The CDR3 consists of 13 residues. Here the CDR3 reads CAWSVFQDYGYTF. The CDR3 DNA reads as TGTGCCTGGAGTGTATTCCAGGACTATGGCTACACCTTC.

The gene calls are TRBV18 and TRBJ2-5, with TRBD2 matching 9 bases. The CDR3 totals 15 residues. Germline-derived CDR1 and CDR2 are KGHSH and LQKENI. V was clipped by 0 bases and J by 5 bases; unmatched bases: 4. CDR3 loop: CASSPPGLARETQYF. The CDR3 coding sequence is TGTGCCAGCTCACCACCGGGACTAGCACGGGAGACCCAGTACTTC.

The chain has TRBV5-8 and TRBJ1-5; 7 nucleotides align to TRBD1. V shed 4 bases and J 2 bases; nucleotides not matched to a gene: 6. This CDR3 spans 15 amino acids. Germline CDR1 reads SGHTS; CDR2 reads YDEGEE. The DNA for the CDR3 is TGTGCCAGCAGCCTTACAGGGGTAGGCAATCAGCCCCAGCATTTT. This translates into CASSLTGVGNQPQHF.

The V call is TRBV6-5, the J call TRBJ2-1, with a weak D call TRBD2 (6 bases). Trimming pared 8 bases from V and 5 bases from J, leaving 16 bases between. CDR3 length: 14 residues. Germline-derived CDR1 and CDR2 are MNHEY and SVGAGI. Here the CDR3 DNA reads TGTGCCAGCGAGAGTGGGGGGTCCCACAATGAGCAGTTCTTC. It is translated as CASESGGSHNEQFF.

The rearrangement links TRBV19 to TRBJ2-1; D is unclear. There are 14 residues in the CDR3. Trimming took off 0 bases at V and 9 bases at J, with 12 bases between the two ends. CDR1 LNHDA and CDR2 SQIVND come from the germline V gene (reference sequence). The DNA of the CDR3 is TGTGCCAGTAGTATAGAGGGTAGCCCTACTGAGCAGTTCTTC. It codes for CASSIEGSPTEQFF.

This clone occurred once. V usage is TRBV19 and J usage is TRBJ1-5, with D maybe TRBD1 (5 bases). Trimming shortened V by 3 bases and J by 6 bases, and 12 bases separated the two germline ends. Germline CDR1 LNHDA, CDR2 SQIVND (reference sequence). The CDR3 sequence is 14 residues long. In DNA form, the CDR3 reads TGTGCCAGTAGTATCCGGGGGGAGATTCAGCCCCAGCATTTT. This gives the protein CASSIRGEIQPQHF.

The CDR3, as DNA: TGCAGCGCCTCACAGGGGGCGACGGGGGAGCAGTACTTC. This gives the protein CSASQGATGEQYF. The chain employs TRBV29-1 and TRBJ2-7; 9 nucleotides align to TRBD1. With 7 bases clipped from V and 7 bases from J, the junction kept 11 bases outside the gene matches. The CDR3 runs to 13 residues. Germline assignment: CDR1 SQVTM and CDR2 ANQGSEA.

The V call is TRBV4-3, the J call TRBJ2-1, with TRBD1 matching over 7 bases. J lost 6 bases, V lost 4 bases, and 6 bases had no gene match. The CDR3 sequence is 14 residues long. CDR1 LGHNA and CDR2 YSLEER come from the germline V gene. Written as DNA, the CDR3 is TGCGCCAGCAGCCCGGCAGGGGGAATCAATGAGCAGTTCTTC. It yields the protein CASSPAGGINEQFF.

The chain combines TRBV19 with TRBJ1-2; no clear D. V lost 4 bases to trimming and J lost 3 bases, with 12 bases between them. The germline V gene encodes CDR1 LNHDA and CDR2 SQIVND (reference sequence). CDR3 length equals 14 residues. The CDR3 DNA sequence: TGTGCCAGTAGTAGGATAAATGAGGACTATGGCTACACCTTC. Translated: CASSRINEDYGYTF.

This rearrangement joins TRBV4-1 to TRBJ1-4; 9 nucleotides match TRBD1. Trimming at V came to 4 bases and at J to 7 bases, leaving 4 bases not matched to a gene. This CDR3 spans 14 amino acids. Germline lookup yields CDR1 MGHRA and CDR2 YSYEKL. CDR3 nucleotides: TGCGCCAGCAGCCGGGGACAGGGAAGTGAAAAACTGTTTTTT. As protein: CASSRGQGSEKLFF.

In nucleotides, the CDR3 is TGTGCCAGCAGCAGAGGGACAGGAGAAAATTCACCCCTCCACTTT. It is translated as CASSRGTGENSPLHF. This sequence joins TRBV11-1 and TRBJ1-6, with 8 bases matching TRBD1. The V segment lost 5 bases and the J segment 7 bases; nucleotides outside the gene matches: 7. Germline CDR1 reads SGHAT; CDR2 reads FQDESV (reference sequence). The CDR3 has 15 residues. The variable domain in full, with the rest retrieved from reference TRBV11-1 and TRBJ1-6, is EAEVAQSPRYKITEKSQAVAFWCDPISGHATLYWYRQILGQGPELLVQFQDESVVDDSQLPKDRFSAERLKGVDSTLKIQPAELGDSAMYLCASSRGTGENSPLHFGNGTRLTVT.

The J gene is TRBJ2-3, the V gene TRBV29-1; the match to TRBD2 covers 10 bases. The CDR3 has 15 amino acids. The germline V gene encodes CDR1 SQVTM and CDR2 ANQGSEA. Trimming removed 5 bases from V and 2 bases from J; junction bases left unmatched: 7. The CDR3, as DNA: TGCAGCGTTTCGAAAGCGGGGGGGATCACAGATACGCAGTATTTT. It codes for CSVSKAGGITDTQYF.

The chain combines TRBV7-9 with TRBJ1-1; 9 nucleotides align to TRBD1. This CDR3 comprises 15 residues. V gave up 3 bases and J gave up 4 bases; unmatched junction bases: 6. Germline V gene lookup returns CDR1 SEHNR and CDR2 FQNEAQ (reference sequence). CDR3 residues: CASSLRQGVFTEAFF. For the CDR3, the DNA is TGTGCCAGCAGCTTGAGACAGGGGGTTTTCACTGAAGCTTTCTTT.

V and J are TRBV6-5 and TRBJ1-2; perhaps TRBD1 as D (6 bases). CDR3 size: 14 residues. With 2 bases removed from V and 13 bases from J, the gap between germline ends came to 20 bases. Germline CDR1 reads MNHEY; CDR2 reads SVGAGI. CDR3: CASSYGVSRQEFTF. CDR3 DNA sequence: TGTGCCAGCAGTTACGGGGTTTCGAGACAGGAGTTCACCTTC.

With respect to this clone: The junction departs from the called germline gene at one end, perhaps through a read error. CDR3 loop: CASSQNEGTDTQYF. In DNA form, the CDR3 reads TGCGCCAGCAGCCAAAACGAGGGCACGGATACGCAGTATTTT. V usage is TRBV4-1 and J usage is TRBJ2-3; maybe TRBD2 (5 bases). This CDR3 is 14 amino acids long. Germline CDR1 MGHRA, CDR2 YSYEKL.

V gene TRBV27 combines with J gene TRBJ2-5; the D is unclear. Germline values: CDR1 MNHEY, CDR2 SMNVEV (reference sequence). V lost 4 bases and J lost 7, with 19 bases in between. The CDR3 spans 15 residues. Written as DNA, the CDR3 is TGTGCCAGCAGTTCGCCCCGACATTTACCAGGGACCCAGTACTTC. This translates into CASSSPRHLPGTQYF.

The chain combines TRBV5-1 with TRBJ2-2; D uncertain. CDR1 and CDR2 from the germline V gene are SGHRS and YFSETQ. This CDR3 is built from 13 residues. V shed 6 bases and J shed 4 bases, with 10 bases lying between them. In DNA, the CDR3 is TGCGCCAGCACTGGGCCCATCACCGGGGAGCTGTTTTTT. Protein: CASTGPITGELFF.